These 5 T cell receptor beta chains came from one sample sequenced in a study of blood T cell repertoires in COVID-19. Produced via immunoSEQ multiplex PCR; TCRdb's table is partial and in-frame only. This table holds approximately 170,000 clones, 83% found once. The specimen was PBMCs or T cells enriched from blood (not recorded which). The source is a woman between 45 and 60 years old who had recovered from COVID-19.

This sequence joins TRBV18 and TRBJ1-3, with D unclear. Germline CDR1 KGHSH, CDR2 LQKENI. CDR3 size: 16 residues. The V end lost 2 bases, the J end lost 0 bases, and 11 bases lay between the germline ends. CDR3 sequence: CASSPVDGSSGNTIYF. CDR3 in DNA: TGTGCCAGCTCACCAGTCGACGGGTCCTCTGGAAACACCATATATTTT.

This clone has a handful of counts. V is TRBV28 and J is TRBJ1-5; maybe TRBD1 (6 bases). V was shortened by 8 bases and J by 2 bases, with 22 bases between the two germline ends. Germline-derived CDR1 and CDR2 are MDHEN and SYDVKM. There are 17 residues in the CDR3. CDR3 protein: CASRFIGVGGGNQPQHF. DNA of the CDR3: TGTGCCAGCCGCTTTATTGGTGTAGGGGGTGGCAATCAGCCCCAGCATTTT. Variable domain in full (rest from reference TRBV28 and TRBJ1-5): DVKVTQSSRYLVKRTGEKVFLECVQDMDHENMFWYRQDPGLGLRLIYFSYDVKMKEKGDIPEGYSVSREKKERFSLILESASTNQTSMYLCASRFIGVGGGNQPQHFGDGTRLSIL.

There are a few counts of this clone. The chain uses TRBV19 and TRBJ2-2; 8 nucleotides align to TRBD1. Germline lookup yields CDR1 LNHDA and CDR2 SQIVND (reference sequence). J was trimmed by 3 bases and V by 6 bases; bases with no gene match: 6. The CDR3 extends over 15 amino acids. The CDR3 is CASSPPGQDTGELFF. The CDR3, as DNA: TGTGCCAGTAGCCCGCCGGGACAGGACACCGGGGAGCTGTTTTTT.

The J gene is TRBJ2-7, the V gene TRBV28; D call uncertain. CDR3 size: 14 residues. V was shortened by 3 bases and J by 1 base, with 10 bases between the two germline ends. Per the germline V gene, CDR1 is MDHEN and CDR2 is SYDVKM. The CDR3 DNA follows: TGTGCCAGCAGTTTTGGTCGGCGGTCCTACGAGCAGTACGTC. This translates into CASSFGRRSYEQYV.

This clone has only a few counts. CDR3 loop: CASKKGTQANYGYTF. As DNA, the CDR3 is TGTGCCAGCAAAAAAGGGACACAAGCTAACTATGGCTACACCTTC. The chain employs TRBV28 and TRBJ1-2; D perhaps matches TRBD1 (6 bases). Trimming removed 7 bases at V and 0 bases at J, with 15 bases between. Germline assignment: CDR1 MDHEN and CDR2 SYDVKM. This CDR3 is built from 15 residues.